A single sample is the source of the 29 T cell receptor beta chains below, sequenced in a study of T cell responses to AZD1222 COVID-19 vaccine. TCRdb keeps only in-frame clones here, not all; method: immunoSEQ multiplex PCR. The sample lists roughly 120,000 clones, approximately 85% seen once, with more than 3% in the top ten. Specimen: peripheral blood, collected on day 0 of MenACWY control vaccination. Every receptor here comes from an adult in good health.

This chain connects TRBV5-1 to TRBJ1-4, with 9 bases that match TRBD1. J was trimmed by 7 bases and V by 4 bases; bases with no gene match: 8. The germline V gene encodes CDR1 SGHRS and CDR2 YFSETQ. The CDR3 is 15 amino acids. This chain's CDR3 is CASSVTGGASEKLFF. The CDR3 DNA reads as TGCGCCAGCAGCGTTACAGGGGGCGCGAGTGAAAAACTGTTTTTT. The full variable domain, completed using reference TRBV5-1 and TRBJ1-4, is KAGVTQTPRYLIKTRGQQVTLSCSPISGHRSVSWYQQTPGQGLQFLFEYFSETQRNKGNFPGRFSGRQFSNSRSEMNVSTLELGDSALYLCASSVTGGASEKLFFGSGTQLSVL.

The chain links TRBV5-1 to TRBJ2-5; tentatively, D is TRBD1 (6 bases). Trimming shortened V by 4 bases and J by 3 bases, and 19 bases separated the two germline ends. Per germline, CDR1 SGHRS and CDR2 YFSETQ. The CDR3 is 16 residues long. This CDR3 reads CASSPYQGRGKETQYF. As DNA, the CDR3 is TGCGCCAGCAGCCCCTACCAGGGCAGGGGAAAAGAGACCCAGTACTTC.

This sequence joins TRBV24-1 and TRBJ1-4; D perhaps matches TRBD1 (6 bases). Trimming took off 3 bases at V and 6 bases at J, with 13 bases between the two ends. Germline V gene data show CDR1 as KGHDR and CDR2 as SFDVKD. The CDR3 length is 15 residues. CDR3 in amino acids: CATSDARGRDEKLFF. CDR3 nucleotide sequence: TGTGCCACCAGTGATGCCAGGGGAAGGGATGAAAAACTGTTTTTT.

The rearrangement links TRBV18 to TRBJ2-3; TRBD2 matches 10 bases. From germline, CDR1 is KGHSH and CDR2 LQKENI. After removal of 0 bases from V and 1 base from J, the junction contained 4 bases not matched to a gene. The CDR3 loop spans 17 amino acids. The CDR3 DNA reads TGTGCCAGCTCACCACCGAGGCTAGCGGGGGGCACAGATACGCAGTATTTT. Protein product: CASSPPRLAGGTDTQYF.

In this sample, this clone turned up a few times. V gene TRBV7-2 combines with J gene TRBJ1-2; possible D gene TRBD1, 5 bases. Trimming left V 1 base short and J 8 bases short, with 14 bases between. Germline-derived CDR1 and CDR2 are SGHTA and FQGNSA. The CDR3 extends over 14 amino acids. Here the CDR3 reads CASSLVGQGFGYTF. For the CDR3, the DNA is TGTGCCAGCAGCTTAGTAGGGCAGGGATTCGGCTACACCTTC.

The chain uses TRBV5-5 and TRBJ1-2, with D possibly being TRBD1 (5 bases). This CDR3 is 15 amino acids long. The germline V gene has CDR1 SGHKS and CDR2 YYEKEE (reference sequence). Trimming pared 0 bases from V and 8 bases from J, leaving 17 bases between. The CDR3 bases are TGTGCCAGCAGCTTGGTCCTCTCGACAGCTAGCGGCTACACCTTC. It yields the protein CASSLVLSTASGYTF.

The V gene is TRBV5-3, the J gene TRBJ1-2; D gene uncertain. TRBV5-3 is an open reading frame whose function is uncertain. V was clipped by 4 bases and J by 6 bases, with 4 bases between them. The CDR3 runs 10 residues. The CDR3 protein is CARSGDGYTF. CDR3 coding DNA: TGTGCCAGAAGCGGCGATGGCTACACCTTC.

The rearrangement links TRBV2 to TRBJ2-3; D call uncertain. Germline values: CDR1 SNHLY, CDR2 FYNNEI. The length of the CDR3 is 12 residues. V was trimmed by 7 bases and J by 4 bases, leaving 9 bases between them. The CDR3 sequence: CASTQAADTQYF. In nucleotides, the CDR3 is TGTGCCAGCACCCAGGCGGCAGATACGCAGTATTTT.

The chain joins TRBV3-1 (or the pseudogene TRBV3-2) to TRBJ1-4; 7 positions agree with TRBD1. Germline V gene lookup returns CDR1 LGHDT and CDR2 YNNKEL (reference sequence). This CDR3 contains 12 residues. Trimming at V came to 2 bases and at J to 10 bases, leaving 1 base not matched to a gene. The CDR3, as DNA: TGTGCCAGCAGCCAACCAGGGGGAAAACTGTTTTTT. Protein product: CASSQPGGKLFF.

A few counts support this clone. The chain uses TRBV7-2 and TRBJ2-1, with a weak D call TRBD2 (7 bases). The V gene's germline CDR1 is SGHTA and CDR2 FQGNSA. Trimming took 4 bases from V and 8 from J, leaving 15 bases between them. The CDR3 is made up of 14 amino acids. The DNA of the CDR3 is TGTGCCAGCAGCTCCCGGGGGGCTTATTATGAGCAGTTCTTC. Translating gives CASSSRGAYYEQFF.

CDR3 DNA: TGCGCCAGCAGCTCGACAGGAACGGTGAATTCACCCCTCCACTTT. Its translation: CASSSTGTVNSPLHF. This chain joins TRBV5-1 and TRBJ1-6, with a tentative D call TRBD1 (6 bases). The length of the CDR3 is 15 residues. V lost 3 bases and J 7 bases, leaving 14 bases between the germline ends. Germline CDR1 and CDR2: SGHRS and YFSETQ. Combining the CDR3 with reference TRBV5-1 and TRBJ1-6 gives the whole variable domain KAGVTQTPRYLIKTRGQQVTLSCSPISGHRSVSWYQQTPGQGLQFLFEYFSETQRNKGNFPGRFSGRQFSNSRSEMNVSTLELGDSALYLCASSSTGTVNSPLHFGNGTRLTVT.

The chain uses TRBV9 and TRBJ2-2; D possibly matches TRBD1 or TRBD2 (5 bases each). Trimming stripped 0 bases from V and 1 base from J, with 10 bases between. The CDR3 has 16 residues. Looked up from germline, CDR1 is SGDLS and CDR2 is YYNGEE. CDR3 region: CASSVAPGRNTGELFF. The DNA of the CDR3 is TGTGCCAGCAGCGTAGCTCCGGGGCGGAACACCGGGGAGCTGTTTTTT.

This clone was seen a few times. The gene calls are TRBV18 and TRBJ2-7, with TRBD1 as a possible D gene (6 bases). Trimming removed 3 bases from V and 0 bases from J, with 6 bases in between. The CDR3 has 13 amino acids. From germline, CDR1 is KGHSH and CDR2 LQKENI. The CDR3 spells CASSPGHSYEQYF. DNA of the CDR3: TGTGCCAGCTCACCGGGACACTCCTACGAGCAGTACTTC.

The chain links TRBV4-1 to TRBJ1-4, with TRBD1 identical over 7 bases. Germline assignment: CDR1 MGHRA and CDR2 YSYEKL. J was trimmed by 4 bases and V by 0 bases; bases with no gene match: 11. The CDR3 contains 18 residues. The CDR3 spells CASSQDPGGGQLNEKLFF. The CDR3 DNA is TGCGCCAGCAGCCAAGATCCAGGGGGTGGCCAACTTAATGAAAAACTGTTTTTT.

V gene TRBV9 combines with J gene TRBJ1-1, with TRBD1 as a possible D gene (5 bases). Trimming stripped 4 bases from V and 2 bases from J, with 15 bases between. Germline V gene sequence: CDR1 SGDLS, CDR2 YYNGEE. The CDR3 totals 15 residues. The CDR3 loop is CASSPRQMSNTEAFF. The CDR3 region has the DNA TGTGCCAGCAGCCCGCGACAGATGTCAAACACTGAAGCTTTCTTT.

The V call is TRBV7-2, the J call TRBJ2-1; D is possibly TRBD1 or TRBD2 (5 bases each). CDR1 SGHTA and CDR2 FQGNSA come from the germline V gene. The CDR3 sequence is 14 residues long. Trimming removed 3 bases from V and 3 bases from J, with 9 bases in between. CDR3 nucleotides: TGTGCCAGCAGCTTTGAGGGGAGCTACAATGAGCAGTTCTTC. It codes for CASSFEGSYNEQFF.

The chain has TRBV27 and TRBJ1-4; no reliable D call. V dropped 6 bases and J dropped 0 bases, with 17 bases sitting between them. The germline V gene encodes CDR1 MNHEY and CDR2 SMNVEV (reference sequence). This CDR3 comprises 17 residues. The CDR3 region has the DNA TGTGCCAGCAGCCCCCTTAGCAGGCTTGCAACTAATGAAAAACTGTTTTTT. Residues: CASSPLSRLATNEKLFF.

The chain links TRBV7-2 to TRBJ2-7, with 9 bases matching TRBD1. Unmatched junction bases numbered 6, after V lost 5 bases and J lost 7 bases. Germline-derived CDR1 and CDR2 are SGHTA and FQGNSA. This CDR3 spans 13 amino acids. The CDR3 sequence is CASSRDREWEQYF. The CDR3 region has the DNA TGTGCCAGCAGCCGGGACAGGGAGTGGGAGCAGTACTTC.

The genes are TRBV7-3 and TRBJ1-4; maybe TRBD1 (5 bases). The CDR3 spans 13 residues. The V gene lost 3 bases and the J gene lost 10 bases, with 12 bases spanning the gap. Germline V gene lookup returns CDR1 SGHTA and CDR2 FQGTGA. This CDR3 reads CASSFDTGTKLFF. The CDR3 DNA is TGTGCCAGCAGCTTCGATACCGGGACAAAACTGTTTTTT.

This chain links TRBV5-5 with TRBJ2-5, with D perhaps matching TRBD1 (6 bases). CDR3 length: 15 amino acids. V gave up 6 bases and J gave up 5 bases, with 20 bases separating them. The germline gives CDR1 SGHKS, CDR2 YYEKEE (reference sequence). The CDR3 sequence is CASKETGRSFETQYF. The CDR3 nucleotides are TGTGCCAGCAAGGAGACAGGCCGCAGTTTCGAGACCCAGTACTTC. The entire variable domain, with the rest obtained from reference TRBV5-5 and TRBJ2-5, is as follows: DAGVTQSPTHLIKTRGQQVTLRCSPISGHKSVSWYQQVLGQGPQFIFQYYEKEERGRGNFPDRFSARQFPNYSSELNVNALLLGDSALYLCASKETGRSFETQYFGPGTRLLVL.

This chain joins TRBV7-2 and TRBJ1-2, with unresolved D. CDR3 length equals 13 residues. V was clipped by 4 bases and J by 2 bases, with 8 bases between them. Germline CDR1 and CDR2: SGHTA and FQGNSA. The CDR3 DNA sequence: TGTGCCAGCAGCTCCCGGCGCAACTATGGCTACACCTTC. Translating gives CASSSRRNYGYTF.

V is TRBV19 and J is TRBJ1-6; D is unclear. V lost 6 bases to trimming and J lost 6 bases, with 15 bases between them. This CDR3 has 15 residues. CDR1 and CDR2 (germline): LNHDA, SQIVND (reference sequence). For the CDR3, the DNA is TGTGCCAGTAGGAGTTGGGTACCGTCTAATTCACCCCTCCACTTT. As protein: CASRSWVPSNSPLHF. The full variable domain, its missing parts supplied by reference TRBV19 and TRBJ1-6, is DGGITQSPKYLFRKEGQNVTLSCEQNLNHDAMYWYRQDPGQGLRLIYYSQIVNDFQKGDIAEGYSVSREKKESFPLTVTSAQKNPTAFYLCASRSWVPSNSPLHFGNGTRLTVT.

The chain joins TRBV7-9 to TRBJ2-7; 7 bases fit TRBD2. The CDR3 consists of 15 residues. The J segment lost 3 bases and the V segment lost 3 bases, leaving 8 bases of the junction unmatched. CDR1 and CDR2 from the germline V gene are SEHNR and FQNEAQ (reference sequence). CDR3 DNA: TGTGCCAGCAGCTTTTGGGCGGGGGATTTCTACGAGCAGTACTTC. It is translated as CASSFWAGDFYEQYF.

The chain uses TRBV7-9 and TRBJ1-1; no reliable D call. The CDR3 loop spans 13 amino acids. In germline, CDR1 is SEHNR, CDR2 FQNEAQ (reference sequence). The V gene lost 0 bases and the J gene lost 1 base, with 3 bases spanning the gap. The CDR3 DNA is TGTGCCAGCAGCTTAGCCTGGAACACTGAAGCTTTCTTT. It yields the protein CASSLAWNTEAFF.

V gene TRBV12-5 combines with J gene TRBJ1-1, with TRBD1 identical over 8 bases. The V gene's germline CDR1 is LGHNT and CDR2 FRNRAP. The CDR3 runs 13 residues. The J segment lost 4 bases and the V segment lost 7 bases, leaving 5 bases of the junction unmatched. The DNA for the CDR3 is TGTGCTAGTGCGCTACAGGGGGGCACTGAAGCTTTCTTT. This sequence encodes CASALQGGTEAFF.

The chain joins TRBV4-1 to TRBJ2-7; weak D call: TRBD2 (6 bases). V was trimmed by 0 bases and J by 2 bases, leaving 11 bases between them. CDR1 MGHRA and CDR2 YSYEKL come from the germline V gene. CDR3 length: 15 residues. The CDR3 DNA is TGCGCCAGCAGCCAAGAAAGCGGGCAGACCTACGAGCAGTACTTC. This codes for CASSQESGQTYEQYF.

The chain uses TRBV20-1 and TRBJ2-2; unclear D gene. The ends were cut back, 3 bases at V and 1 base at J, with 9 bases in the middle. Per the germline V gene, CDR1 is DFQATT and CDR2 is SNEGSKA (reference sequence). This CDR3 contains 14 residues. The CDR3 here is CSASKNENTGELFF. CDR3 sequence (DNA): TGCAGTGCTAGTAAAAACGAGAACACCGGGGAGCTGTTTTTT.

The chain recombines TRBV4-3 with TRBJ1-6; D ambiguous. There are 18 residues in the CDR3. V was pared by 0 bases and J by 1 base, with 13 bases between. Germline V gene sequence: CDR1 LGHNA, CDR2 YSLEER. The CDR3 bases are TGCGCCAGCAGCCAAGACGGAAGGGTTGAATCCTATAATTCACCCCTCCACTTT. This gives the protein CASSQDGRVESYNSPLHF.

The gene calls are TRBV5-5 and TRBJ1-1; D is possibly TRBD1 (5 bases). The germline V and J ends were trimmed by 4 bases and 0 bases, with 19 bases remaining between them. The CDR3 totals 17 residues. Germline values: CDR1 SGHKS, CDR2 YYEKEE (reference sequence). CDR3 DNA sequence: TGTGCCAGCAGCCCAAGCGGCAGGGCACATTTGAACACTGAAGCTTTCTTT. This encodes CASSPSGRAHLNTEAFF.